These T cell receptor beta chains were read from a single sample in a study of blood T cell repertoires in COVID-19. Data came from immunoSEQ multiplex PCR; TCRdb stores just in-frame clones and leaves some out. The top ten hold under 6.5% of the sample, which has roughly 75,000 clones, 65% to 90% seen once. Sequencing used peripheral blood. The receptors stem from an older man with COVID-19, enrolled during active disease. Both conserved end residues are trimmed from each CDR3.

TRBV2	TRBJ2-1	ASSDGGGPYNEQF
TRBV11-3	TRBJ2-7	ASSSRGVRTYEQY
TRBV25-1	TRBJ2-1	ASSELGDRAFEQF
TRBV5-6	TRBJ2-7	ASSWGGASSYEQY
TRBV6-5	TRBJ1-5	ASSRSLNQPQH
TRBV5-4	TRBJ2-3	ASSLGTEPDTQY
TRBV6-5	TRBJ2-7	ASTPRTGNYEQY
TRBV7-2	TRBJ2-1	ASSSEPGRSYNEQF
TRBV6-6	TRBJ2-3	ASSYEGGTDTQY
TRBV6-2/TRBV6-3	TRBJ2-3	ANSFELARNTDTQY
TRBV27	TRBJ2-7	ASSFFSGGDYEQY
TRBV11-2	TRBJ2-7	ASSLRARDSSSYEQY
TRBV7-9	TRBJ1-3	ASSLDRSGNTIY
TRBV6-2/TRBV6-3	TRBJ1-5	ASSYAGGTQPQH
TRBV4-2	TRBJ2-7	ASSQENRAAVYEQY
TRBV20-1	TRBJ2-7	SASPTSGSYEQY
TRBV5-1	TRBJ2-7	ASSVDSPGYEQY
TRBV9	TRBJ1-4	ASSVNGAPTNEKLF
TRBV6-5	TRBJ2-1	ASSYSTSLDNEQF
TRBV6-5	TRBJ2-1	ASSYLDRYSYNEQF
TRBV10-3	TRBJ1-5	AISGETGDSNQPQH
TRBV11-2	TRBJ2-5	ASSLSPPGGTEETQY
TRBV9	TRBJ2-7	ASSSRGDYLSYEQY
TRBV10-2	TRBJ2-3	ASRGDRGTDTQY
TRBV4-2	TRBJ2-6	ASSQQQGALGANVLT
TRBV19	TRBJ2-7	ARMRTGDPYEQY
TRBV18	TRBJ2-7	ASSPGDRGGYEQY
TRBV6-4	TRBJ1-6	ASSAAAGNSPLH
TRBV5-6	TRBJ1-6	ASSWVPPGSPLH
TRBV2	TRBJ2-2	ASSPTTDGELF
TRBV12-3/TRBV12-4	TRBJ2-1	ASADRLLQF
TRBV28	TRBJ2-4	ASSFRGAIQY
TRBV5-6	TRBJ2-7	ASSLVSYEQY
TRBV15	TRBJ1-5	ATSRAPGGAGGNQPQH
TRBV11-3	TRBJ1-6	ASRWTGGYNSPLH
TRBV7-9	TRBJ1-2	ASSPGGARGYT
TRBV5-1	TRBJ1-5	ASSTKLAGNQPQH
TRBV7-2	TRBJ2-7	ASRPGGLYEQY
TRBV7-2	TRBJ1-3	ASSLLRGAGNTIY
TRBV5-5	TRBJ1-2	ASSLALTGEYGGYT
TRBV11-2	TRBJ1-3	ASSLGRGTGSGNTIY
TRBV5-1	TRBJ2-5	ASSFTGGETQY
TRBV6-2/TRBV6-3	TRBJ1-5	ASSPDSSNQPQH
TRBV5-1	TRBJ1-1	ASSPDSLNTEAF
TRBV19	TRBJ2-3	ASRDSPSTDTQY
TRBV28	TRBJ2-7	ASSPPTYEQY
TRBV12-5	TRBJ1-1	ASGLVLGMGTEAF
TRBV19	TRBJ2-2	ASSTGPSGVGELF
TRBV7-9	TRBJ1-3	ASSLRTGVKGNTIY
TRBV6-5	TRBJ2-5	ASSSQDQETQY
TRBV7-3	TRBJ1-1	ASSLNSLNTEAF
TRBV14	TRBJ2-5	ASSRLLAGGLQETQY
TRBV6-2/TRBV6-3	TRBJ2-1	ASSGTSSYNEQF
TRBV6-6	TRBJ2-3	ASSRSVTDTQY